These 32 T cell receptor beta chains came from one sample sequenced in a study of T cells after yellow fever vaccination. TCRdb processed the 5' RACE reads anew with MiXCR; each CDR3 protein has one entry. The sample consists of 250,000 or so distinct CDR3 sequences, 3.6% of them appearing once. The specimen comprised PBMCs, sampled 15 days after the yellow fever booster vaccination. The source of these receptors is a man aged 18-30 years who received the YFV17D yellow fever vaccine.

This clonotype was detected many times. The CDR3 protein is CSAGAGTYTDTQYF. The DNA for the CDR3 is TGCAGTGCTGGCGCCGGGACTTACACAGATACGCAGTATTTT. The chain recombines TRBV20-1 with TRBJ2-3, with D possibly matching TRBD2 (6 bases). This CDR3 has 14 residues. Trimming cost V 5 bases and J 2 bases, with 14 bases left between them. The germline V gene has CDR1 DFQATT and CDR2 SNEGSKA (reference sequence).

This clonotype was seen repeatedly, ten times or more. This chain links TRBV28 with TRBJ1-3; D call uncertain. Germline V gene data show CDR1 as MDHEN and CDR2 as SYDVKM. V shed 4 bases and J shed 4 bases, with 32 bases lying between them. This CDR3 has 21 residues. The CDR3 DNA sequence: TGTGCCAGCAGTTCGACCAAATCACAGAGTTCTGTTGGGTTAGGGGGAAACACCATATATTTT. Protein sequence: CASSSTKSQSSVGLGGNTIYF.

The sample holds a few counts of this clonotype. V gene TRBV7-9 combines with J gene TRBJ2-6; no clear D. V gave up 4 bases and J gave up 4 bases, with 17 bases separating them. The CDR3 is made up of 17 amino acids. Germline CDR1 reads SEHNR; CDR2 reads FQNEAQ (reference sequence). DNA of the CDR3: TGTGCCAGCAGCTATTGGCCCTCTCAGGCCGGGGCCAACGTCCTGACTTTC. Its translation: CASSYWPSQAGANVLTF.

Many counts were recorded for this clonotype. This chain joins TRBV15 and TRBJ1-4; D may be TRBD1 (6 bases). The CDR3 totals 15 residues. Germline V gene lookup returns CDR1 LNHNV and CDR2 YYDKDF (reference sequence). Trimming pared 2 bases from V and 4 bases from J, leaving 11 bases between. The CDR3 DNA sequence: TGTGCCACCAGCAGACGGACAGACGATAATGAAAAACTGTTTTTT. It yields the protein CATSRRTDDNEKLFF.

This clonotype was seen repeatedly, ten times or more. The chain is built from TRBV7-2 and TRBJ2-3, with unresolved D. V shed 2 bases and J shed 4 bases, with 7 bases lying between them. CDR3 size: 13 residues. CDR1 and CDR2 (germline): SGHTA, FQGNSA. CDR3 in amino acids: CASSLRRADTQYF. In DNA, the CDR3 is TGTGCCAGCAGCTTACGACGCGCAGATACGCAGTATTTT.

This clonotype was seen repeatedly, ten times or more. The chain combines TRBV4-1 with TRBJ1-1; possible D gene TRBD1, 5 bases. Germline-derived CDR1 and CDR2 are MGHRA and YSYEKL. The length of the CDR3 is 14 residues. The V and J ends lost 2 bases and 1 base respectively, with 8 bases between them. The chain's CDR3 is CASSQPTENTEAFF. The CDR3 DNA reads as TGCGCCAGCAGCCAACCGACAGAGAACACTGAAGCTTTCTTT.

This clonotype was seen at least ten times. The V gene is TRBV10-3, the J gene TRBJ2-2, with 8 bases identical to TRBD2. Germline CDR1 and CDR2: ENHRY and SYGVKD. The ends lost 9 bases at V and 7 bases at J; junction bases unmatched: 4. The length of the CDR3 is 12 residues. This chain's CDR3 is CAMLAGGGELFF. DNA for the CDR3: TGTGCCATGCTAGCGGGTGGCGGGGAGCTGTTTTTT.

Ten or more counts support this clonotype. The CDR3 sequence: CASSLVQGSHEQYF. The CDR3 DNA follows: TGTGCCAGCAGCTTGGTCCAGGGGAGCCACGAGCAGTACTTC. This chain connects TRBV5-6 to TRBJ2-7; tentatively, D is TRBD1 (6 bases). The germline gives CDR1 SGHDT, CDR2 YYEEEE. Trimming removed 0 bases from V and 5 bases from J, with 12 bases in between. The CDR3 consists of 14 residues.

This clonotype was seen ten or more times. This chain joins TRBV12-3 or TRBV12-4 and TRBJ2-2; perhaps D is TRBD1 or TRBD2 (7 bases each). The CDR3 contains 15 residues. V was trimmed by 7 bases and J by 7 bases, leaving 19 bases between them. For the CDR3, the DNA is TGTGCCAGCATCTCCAGGGGGGGGCTTGGCGGGGAGCTGTTTTTT. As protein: CASISRGGLGGELFF.

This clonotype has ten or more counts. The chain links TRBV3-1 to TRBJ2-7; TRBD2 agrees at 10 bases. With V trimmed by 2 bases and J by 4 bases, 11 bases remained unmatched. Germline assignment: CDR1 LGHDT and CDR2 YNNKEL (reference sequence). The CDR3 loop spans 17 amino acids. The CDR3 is CASSQWASGGHGYEQYF. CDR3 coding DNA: TGTGCCAGCAGCCAATGGGCTAGCGGGGGCCACGGTTACGAGCAGTACTTC.

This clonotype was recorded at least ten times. CDR3 sequence (DNA): TGTGCCAGCAGCTTAGGGACAGGGAACACCGGGGAGCTGTTTTTT. Translating gives CASSLGTGNTGELFF. The chain links TRBV7-2 to TRBJ2-2, with 7 bases identical to TRBD1. The CDR3 extends over 15 amino acids. V was clipped by 1 base and J by 1 base; unmatched bases: 0. CDR1 SGHTA and CDR2 FQGNSA come from the germline V gene.

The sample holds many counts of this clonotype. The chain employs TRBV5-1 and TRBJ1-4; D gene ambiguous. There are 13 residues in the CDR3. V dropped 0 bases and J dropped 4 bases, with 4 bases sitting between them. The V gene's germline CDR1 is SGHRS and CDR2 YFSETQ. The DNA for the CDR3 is TGCGCCAGCAGCTTGGGCTTTAATGAAAAACTGTTTTTT. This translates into CASSLGFNEKLFF.

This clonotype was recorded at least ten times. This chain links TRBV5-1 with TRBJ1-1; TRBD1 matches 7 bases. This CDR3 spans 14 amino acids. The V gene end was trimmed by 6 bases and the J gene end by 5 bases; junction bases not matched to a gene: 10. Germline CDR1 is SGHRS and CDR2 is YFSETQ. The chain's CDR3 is CASTETGSTTEAFF. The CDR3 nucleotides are TGCGCCAGCACCGAGACAGGGTCGACAACTGAAGCTTTCTTT. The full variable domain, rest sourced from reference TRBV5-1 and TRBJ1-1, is KAGVTQTPRYLIKTRGQQVTLSCSPISGHRSVSWYQQTPGQGLQFLFEYFSETQRNKGNFPGRFSGRQFSNSRSEMNVSTLELGDSALYLCASTETGSTTEAFFGQGTRLTVV.

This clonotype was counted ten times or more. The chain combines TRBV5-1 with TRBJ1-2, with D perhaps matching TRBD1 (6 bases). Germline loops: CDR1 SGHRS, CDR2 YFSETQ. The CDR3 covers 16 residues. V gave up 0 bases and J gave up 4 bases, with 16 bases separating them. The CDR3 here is CASSLDPGAPVYGYTF. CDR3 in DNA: TGCGCCAGCAGCTTGGATCCGGGGGCGCCCGTCTATGGCTACACCTTC.

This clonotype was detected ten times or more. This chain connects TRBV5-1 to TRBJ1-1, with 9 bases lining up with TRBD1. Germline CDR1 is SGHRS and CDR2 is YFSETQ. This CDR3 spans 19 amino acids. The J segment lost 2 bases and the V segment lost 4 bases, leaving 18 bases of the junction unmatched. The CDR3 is CASSIQPSGQGGVNTEAFF. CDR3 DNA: TGCGCCAGCAGCATACAACCCTCGGGACAGGGAGGGGTAAACACTGAAGCTTTCTTT.

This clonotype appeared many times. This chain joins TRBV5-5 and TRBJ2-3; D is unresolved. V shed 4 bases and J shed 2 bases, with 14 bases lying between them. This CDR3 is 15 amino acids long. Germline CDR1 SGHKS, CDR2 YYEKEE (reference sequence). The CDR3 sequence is CASSVGAADTDTQYF. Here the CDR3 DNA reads TGTGCCAGCAGCGTGGGCGCGGCTGACACAGATACGCAGTATTTT.

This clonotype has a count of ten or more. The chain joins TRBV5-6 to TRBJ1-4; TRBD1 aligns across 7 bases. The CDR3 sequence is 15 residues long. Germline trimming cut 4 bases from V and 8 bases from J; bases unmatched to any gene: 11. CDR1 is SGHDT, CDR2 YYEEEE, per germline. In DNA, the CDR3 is TGTGCCAGCAGCCCACTTACCGGACAGGTCGAAAAACTGTTTTTT. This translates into CASSPLTGQVEKLFF.

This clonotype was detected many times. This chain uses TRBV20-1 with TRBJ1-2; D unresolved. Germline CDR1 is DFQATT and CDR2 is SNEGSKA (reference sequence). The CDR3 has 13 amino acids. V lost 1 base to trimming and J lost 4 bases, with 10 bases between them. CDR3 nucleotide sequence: TGCAGTGCTAGAGCAAGTCTAATCTATGGCTACACCTTC. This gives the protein CSARASLIYGYTF.

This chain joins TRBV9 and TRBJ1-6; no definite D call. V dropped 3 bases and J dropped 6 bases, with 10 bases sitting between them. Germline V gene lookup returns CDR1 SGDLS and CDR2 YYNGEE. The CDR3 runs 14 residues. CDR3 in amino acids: CASSASGVNSPLHF. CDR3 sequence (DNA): TGTGCCAGCAGCGCGAGTGGGGTTAATTCACCCCTCCACTTT.

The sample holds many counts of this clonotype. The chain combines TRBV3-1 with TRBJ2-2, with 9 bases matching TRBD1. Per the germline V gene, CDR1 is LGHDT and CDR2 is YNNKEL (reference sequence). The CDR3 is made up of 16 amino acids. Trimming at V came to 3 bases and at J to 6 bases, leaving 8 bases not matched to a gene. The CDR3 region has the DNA TGTGCCAGCAGCCATCCTGGACAGGGGTTGGCCGGGGAGCTGTTTTTT. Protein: CASSHPGQGLAGELFF.

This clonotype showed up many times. DNA of the CDR3: TGTGCCAGCAGTCTAGTCGACGTAGGCCGCTATACAGAAGCTTTCTTT. Its translation is CASSLVDVGRYTEAFF. This chain uses TRBV6-6 with TRBJ1-1; D call uncertain. V was clipped by 5 bases and J by 8 bases, with 24 bases between them. This CDR3 comprises 16 residues. Germline CDR1 MNHNY, CDR2 SVGAGI (reference sequence).

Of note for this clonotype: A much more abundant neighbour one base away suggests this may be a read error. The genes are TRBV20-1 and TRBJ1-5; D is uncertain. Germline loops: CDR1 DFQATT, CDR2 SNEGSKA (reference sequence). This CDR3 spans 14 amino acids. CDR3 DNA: TGCCGTGCTAGTCGTCCCGGGGGCAATCAGCCCCAGCATTTT. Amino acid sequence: CRASRPGGNQPQHF.

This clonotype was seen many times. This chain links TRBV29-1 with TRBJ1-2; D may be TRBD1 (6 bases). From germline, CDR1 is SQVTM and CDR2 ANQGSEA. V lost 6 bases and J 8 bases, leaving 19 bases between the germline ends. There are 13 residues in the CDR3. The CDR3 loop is CSVPDTGTWGYTF. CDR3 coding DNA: TGCAGCGTCCCCGACACAGGGACCTGGGGCTACACCTTC. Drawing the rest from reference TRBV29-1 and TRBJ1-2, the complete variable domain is SAVISQKPSRDICQRGTSLTIQCQVDSQVTMMFWYRQQPGQSLTLIATANQGSEATYESGFVIDKFPISRPNLTFSTLTVSNMSPEDSSIYLCSVPDTGTWGYTFGSGTRLTVV.

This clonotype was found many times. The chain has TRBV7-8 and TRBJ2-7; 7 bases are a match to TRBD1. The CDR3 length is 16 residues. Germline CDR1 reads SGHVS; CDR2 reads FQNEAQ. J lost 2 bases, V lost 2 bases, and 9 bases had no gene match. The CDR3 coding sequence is TGTGCCAGCAGCTTATCCCATGACAGGGCTGCCTACGAGCAGTACTTC. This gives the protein CASSLSHDRAAYEQYF.

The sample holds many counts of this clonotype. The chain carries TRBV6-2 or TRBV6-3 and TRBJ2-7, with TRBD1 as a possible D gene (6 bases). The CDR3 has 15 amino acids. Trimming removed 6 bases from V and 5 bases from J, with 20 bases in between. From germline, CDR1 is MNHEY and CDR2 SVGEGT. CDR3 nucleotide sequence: TGTGCCAGCAGCACAGGGTCGTGGCACTTGGACGAGCAGTACGTC. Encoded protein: CASSTGSWHLDEQYV.

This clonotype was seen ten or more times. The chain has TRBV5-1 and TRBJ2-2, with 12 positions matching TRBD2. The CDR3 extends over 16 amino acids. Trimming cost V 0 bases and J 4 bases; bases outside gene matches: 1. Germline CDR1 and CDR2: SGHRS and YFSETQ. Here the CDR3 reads CASSLGLAGATGELFF. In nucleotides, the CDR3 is TGCGCCAGCAGCTTGGGACTAGCGGGGGCCACCGGGGAGCTGTTTTTT.

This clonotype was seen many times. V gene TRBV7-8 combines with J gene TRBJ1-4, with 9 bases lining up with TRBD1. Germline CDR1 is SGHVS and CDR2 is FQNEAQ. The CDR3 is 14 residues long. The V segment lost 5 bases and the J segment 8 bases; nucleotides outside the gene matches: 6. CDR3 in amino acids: CASSNGQGREKLFF. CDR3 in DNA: TGTGCCAGCAGCAACGGACAGGGGAGAGAAAAACTGTTTTTT.

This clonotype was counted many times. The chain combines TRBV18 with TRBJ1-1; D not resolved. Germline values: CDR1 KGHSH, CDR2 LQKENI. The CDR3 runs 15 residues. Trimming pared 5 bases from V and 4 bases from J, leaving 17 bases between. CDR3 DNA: TGTGCCAGCTCATCCTCGTCGGTCTCACGCACTGAAGCTTTCTTT. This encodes CASSSSSVSRTEAFF.

This chain's CDR3 is CASSLRGLGWEQYV. The CDR3 DNA reads TGTGCCAGCAGTTTGCGGGGATTGGGGTGGGAGCAGTACGTC. This sequence joins TRBV5-6 and TRBJ2-7; D might be TRBD2 (6 bases). In germline, CDR1 is SGHDT, CDR2 YYEEEE. This CDR3 has 14 residues. The V end lost 5 bases, the J end lost 7 bases, and 19 bases lay between the germline ends.

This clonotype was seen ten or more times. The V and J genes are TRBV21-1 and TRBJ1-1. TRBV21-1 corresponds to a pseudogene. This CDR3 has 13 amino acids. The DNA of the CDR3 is TGTGCCAGCAGCACGAGACTGAACACTGAAGCTTTCTTT. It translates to CASSTRLNTEAFF.

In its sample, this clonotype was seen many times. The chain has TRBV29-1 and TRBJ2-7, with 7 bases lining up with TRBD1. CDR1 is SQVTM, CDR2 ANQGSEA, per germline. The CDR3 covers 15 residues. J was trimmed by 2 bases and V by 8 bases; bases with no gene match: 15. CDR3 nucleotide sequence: TGCAGCTCCTCCCGGGACAGCAATCCGACCTACGAGCAGTACGTC. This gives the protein CSSSRDSNPTYEQYV.

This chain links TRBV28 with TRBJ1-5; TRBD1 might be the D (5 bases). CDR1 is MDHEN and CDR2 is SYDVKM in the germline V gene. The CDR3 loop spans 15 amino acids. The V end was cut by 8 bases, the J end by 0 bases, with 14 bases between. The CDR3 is CASGRGGDSNQPQHF. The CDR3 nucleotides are TGTGCCAGCGGGAGAGGAGGGGATAGCAATCAGCCCCAGCATTTT.